Shown below are 9 T cell receptor beta chains from a single sample sequenced in a study of T-cell reconstitution after alpha-beta-depleted transplantation in children. Unique molecular identifiers were incorporated during preparation of the TCRbeta library. TCRdb processed the PCR reads anew with MiXCR; each CDR3 protein has one entry. Of about 400,000 distinct CDR3 sequences in the sample, just over 20% were seen once. The sequencing used PBMCs from the stem cell graft donor, collected from the stem cell graft. The source is a human donor who donated a stem cell graft to a child with acute myeloid leukemia.

This clonotype has more than one count but fewer than ten. This sequence joins TRBV20-1 and TRBJ1-6; perhaps TRBD1 as D (5 bases). Germline values: CDR1 DFQATT, CDR2 SNEGSKA (reference sequence). V lost 6 bases to trimming and J lost 3 bases, with 15 bases between them. CDR3 length: 15 residues. In DNA form, the CDR3 reads TGCAGTGCCACTCCGCCAGGGAACTATAATTCACCCCTCCACTTT. As protein: CSATPPGNYNSPLHF.

The V call is TRBV6-5, the J call TRBJ1-1; D is possibly TRBD1 (5 bases). The germline V gene has CDR1 MNHEY and CDR2 SVGAGI. Deletions cut 0 bases from V and 4 bases from J, with 12 bases between. The CDR3 runs 15 residues. CDR3 nucleotide sequence: TGTGCCAGCAGTTACTCGGGGGGAGGCGGCACTGAAGCTTTCTTT. Its protein product is CASSYSGGGGTEAFF.

This clonotype was observed a few times. The gene calls are TRBV7-2 and TRBJ2-7; D is unclear. Germline V gives CDR1 SGHTA, CDR2 FQGNSA. The CDR3 covers 15 residues. V lost 5 bases and J 4 bases, leaving 18 bases between the germline ends. CDR3 loop: CASSAVAALRYEQYF. The CDR3, as DNA: TGTGCCAGCAGCGCGGTTGCGGCGCTGAGATACGAGCAGTACTTC.

The chain is built from TRBV5-1 and TRBJ2-7; D remains unclear. CDR1 SGHRS and CDR2 YFSETQ come from the germline V gene. This CDR3 has 15 amino acids. The V gene lost 0 bases and the J gene lost 3 bases, with 13 bases spanning the gap. CDR3 residues: CASSLDPGHRYEQYF. For the CDR3, the DNA is TGCGCCAGCAGCTTGGACCCTGGGCACCGCTACGAGCAGTACTTC.

This clonotype was observed at least ten times. The chain couples TRBV20-1 to TRBJ2-5; no firm D call. CDR1 and CDR2 from the germline V gene are DFQATT and SNEGSKA (reference sequence). The CDR3 consists of 13 residues. Trimming stripped 0 bases from V and 4 bases from J, with 9 bases between. The CDR3 DNA follows: TGCAGTGCTAGAGATTCCCCCACAGAGACCCAGTACTTC. Residues: CSARDSPTETQYF.

This clonotype has only a few counts. A read error may be the cause here, since a much bigger clone is one base away. This chain uses TRBV9 with TRBJ2-1; 8 bases are a match to TRBD2. J gave up 3 bases and V 5 bases, and 4 bases lay outside the gene matches. The CDR3 has 14 amino acids. The germline CDR1 and CDR2 sequences are SGDLS and YYNGEE. CDR3 region: CASSGAGDYNEQFF. In DNA form, the CDR3 reads TGTGCCAGCAGTGGAGCGGGGGACTACAATGAGCAGTTCTTC.

The chain uses TRBV19 and TRBJ2-7; the match to TRBD2 covers 7 bases. This CDR3 is 15 amino acids long. The junction had 9 bases not matched to a gene; V was cut back by 5 bases and J by 2 bases. Germline CDR1 is LNHDA and CDR2 is SQIVND (reference sequence). CDR3: CASSVGRGRTYEQYF. CDR3 DNA sequence: TGTGCCAGTAGTGTAGGGAGGGGACGCACCTACGAGCAGTACTTC.

This clonotype was seen repeatedly, ten times or more. The chain is built from TRBV5-1 and TRBJ1-1, with TRBD1 as a possible D gene (5 bases). Germline lookup yields CDR1 SGHRS and CDR2 YFSETQ. The CDR3 extends over 13 amino acids. The V end was cut by 4 bases, the J end by 4 bases, with 11 bases between. This CDR3 reads CASSPRQSTEAFF. As DNA, the CDR3 is TGCGCCAGCAGCCCCAGACAGAGCACTGAAGCTTTCTTT.

This clonotype was detected many times. The chain is built from TRBV6-1 and TRBJ2-6; no clear D gene. CDR3 length equals 15 residues. Germline V gives CDR1 MNHNS, CDR2 SASEGT. Deletions cut 5 bases from V and 0 bases from J, with 8 bases between. CDR3 protein: CASSRGDSGANVLTF. CDR3 nucleotides: TGTGCCAGCAGTAGAGGCGACTCTGGGGCCAACGTCCTGACTTTC.